Each of the 14 T cell receptor beta chains below was sequenced from the same sample in a study of blood T cell repertoires in COVID-19. The table came from immunoSEQ multiplex PCR; TCRdb's copy has only in-frame clones and leaves some out. The repertoire consists of roughly 60,000 clones, with approximately 86% occurring once and the leading ten covering around 10%. The sequencing input was peripheral blood. All receptors derive from a human donor with acute or convalescent COVID-19. The donor label of this sample is uncertain.

Concerning this clone: Other DNA sequences in this specimen translate into the identical CDR3. J is TRBJ2-5 and V is TRBV3-1 (or the pseudogene TRBV3-2); tentative D call: TRBD2 (6 bases). The CDR3 is made up of 13 amino acids. Germline V gene sequence: CDR1 LGHDT, CDR2 YNNKEL (reference sequence). V was pared by 0 bases and J by 5 bases, with 7 bases between. Written as DNA, the CDR3 is TGTGCCAGCAGCCAAGACGGAGGGGAGACCCAGTACTTC. Its translation: CASSQDGGETQYF.

The CDR3 sequence: CASSIDVSGELFF. The CDR3 nucleotides read TGTGCCAGTAGTATAGACGTCAGCGGGGAGCTGTTTTTT. The chain combines TRBV19 with TRBJ2-2; no firm D call. The CDR3 totals 13 residues. The germline V and J ends were trimmed by 0 bases and 7 bases, with 6 bases remaining between them. CDR1 LNHDA and CDR2 SQIVND come from the germline V gene (reference sequence).

The J gene is TRBJ2-3, the V gene TRBV3-1 (or the pseudogene TRBV3-2); 12 nucleotides line up with TRBD1. Germline V gene sequence: CDR1 LGHDT, CDR2 YNNKEL (reference sequence). V gave up 5 bases and J gave up 0 bases; unmatched junction bases: 6. This CDR3 contains 17 residues. The CDR3 region is CASSSPGQGASTDTQYF. The CDR3, as DNA: TGTGCCAGCAGCTCCCCGGGACAGGGGGCTAGCACAGATACGCAGTATTTT.

The chain links TRBV5-6 to TRBJ2-1; 10 bases align to TRBD2. The germline V gene has CDR1 SGHDT and CDR2 YYEEEE. There are 18 residues in the CDR3. The junction had 10 bases not matched to a gene; V was cut back by 0 bases and J by 4 bases. Here the CDR3 DNA reads TGTGCCAGCAGCTTGGTGGGGGATCGGACTAGCGGATACAATGAGCAGTTCTTC. This codes for CASSLVGDRTSGYNEQFF.

V usage is TRBV7-3 and J usage is TRBJ2-7; 8 positions agree with TRBD2. Unmatched junction bases numbered 2, after V lost 1 base and J lost 0 bases. CDR3 size: 15 residues. Germline CDR1 and CDR2: SGHTA and FQGTGA. CDR3 loop: CASSLNAGGSYEQYF. The CDR3 DNA sequence: TGTGCCAGCAGCTTAAATGCGGGGGGCTCCTACGAGCAGTACTTC.

In this sample, this clone turned up a few times. The chain is built from TRBV6-2 or TRBV6-3 and TRBJ1-5; 8 bases are shared with TRBD1. This CDR3 comprises 15 residues. The V gene end was trimmed by 2 bases and the J gene end by 4 bases; junction bases not matched to a gene: 4. Looked up from germline, CDR1 is MNHEY and CDR2 is SVGEGT. CDR3 region: CASSYGRGLNQPQHF. DNA for the CDR3: TGTGCCAGCAGTTACGGCAGGGGGCTGAATCAGCCCCAGCATTTT.

Comment on this clone: Other DNA sequences of this sample code for an identical CDR3. V and J are TRBV5-1 and TRBJ1-3; D remains unclear. V shed 3 bases and J shed 0 bases, with 7 bases lying between them. Per the germline V gene, CDR1 is SGHRS and CDR2 is YFSETQ. The CDR3 is 14 residues long. This CDR3 is CASSSGFSGNTIYF. The CDR3 DNA sequence: TGCGCCAGCAGCTCGGGGTTCTCTGGAAACACCATATATTTT.

This clone is a singleton in its sample. The V and J genes are TRBV5-1 and TRBJ2-5, with TRBD2 matching over 10 bases. The CDR3 covers 17 residues. The germline gives CDR1 SGHRS, CDR2 YFSETQ. Losses at the gene ends were 4 bases for V and 3 bases for J; bases not matched to a gene: 12. CDR3 DNA sequence: TGCGCCAGCAGCCGGAGCGGGGGGGCCATATTCGAAGAGACCCAGTACTTC. This translates into CASSRSGGAIFEETQYF.

The chain joins TRBV6-5 to TRBJ2-3; no clear D gene. V was trimmed by 2 bases and J by 0 bases, leaving 12 bases between them. Germline V gene lookup returns CDR1 MNHEY and CDR2 SVGAGI. The CDR3 is 16 amino acids. The CDR3 spells CASSYARGSSTDTQYF. The DNA of the CDR3 is TGTGCCAGCAGTTACGCGCGCGGCTCTAGCACAGATACGCAGTATTTT.

V gene TRBV30 combines with J gene TRBJ1-1; D may be TRBD1 (6 bases). The germline V and J ends were trimmed by 6 bases and 2 bases, with 10 bases remaining between them. Germline V gene sequence: CDR1 GTSNPN, CDR2 SVGIG (reference sequence). The CDR3 is made up of 12 amino acids. The CDR3 loop reads CACRQENTEAFF. CDR3 DNA: TGTGCCTGCAGACAGGAAAACACTGAAGCTTTCTTT.

This clone was seen once. The CDR3 nucleotides are TGTGCCAGCATCCTGAACACTGAAGCTTTCTTT. It is translated as CASILNTEAFF. The chain is built from TRBV19 and TRBJ1-1; no clear D. Germline CDR1 reads LNHDA; CDR2 reads SQIVND (reference sequence). Trimming removed 9 bases at V and 0 bases at J, with 5 bases between. The length of the CDR3 is 11 residues.

The V call is TRBV18, the J call TRBJ1-4; no clear D gene. From germline, CDR1 is KGHSH and CDR2 LQKENI. The CDR3 has 15 residues. The V and J ends lost 2 bases and 4 bases respectively, with 11 bases between them. In DNA form, the CDR3 reads TGTGCCAGCTCACCAGATGGCCAGGATAATGAAAAACTGTTTTTT. Its translation: CASSPDGQDNEKLFF.

This clone was observed a single time. The chain combines TRBV9 with TRBJ2-3; TRBD1 agrees at 9 bases. Per germline, CDR1 SGDLS and CDR2 YYNGEE. The CDR3 length is 14 residues. With 3 bases clipped from V and 6 bases from J, the junction kept 5 bases outside the gene matches. CDR3 DNA sequence: TGTGCCAGCAGCGGGACAGGGGTCTCCGATACGCAGTATTTT. Its protein product is CASSGTGVSDTQYF. Using reference TRBV9 and TRBJ2-3 for the parts outside the CDR3, the full variable domain is DSGVTQTPKHLITATGQRVTLRCSPRSGDLSVYWYQQSLDQGLQFLIQYYNGEERAKGNILERFSAQQFPDLHSELNLSSLELGDSALYFCASSGTGVSDTQYFGPGTRLTVL.

The chain uses TRBV2 and TRBJ1-2; 10 bases map to TRBD1. The CDR3 loop spans 16 amino acids. The germline V gene has CDR1 SNHLY and CDR2 FYNNEI. V shed 7 bases, J shed 8 bases, and the junction held 16 bases outside the gene matches. Written as DNA, the CDR3 is TGTGCCAGCAAACGGGGAAGGGGACAGGGGTCACGAGGCTACACCTTC. Translation gives CASKRGRGQGSRGYTF.